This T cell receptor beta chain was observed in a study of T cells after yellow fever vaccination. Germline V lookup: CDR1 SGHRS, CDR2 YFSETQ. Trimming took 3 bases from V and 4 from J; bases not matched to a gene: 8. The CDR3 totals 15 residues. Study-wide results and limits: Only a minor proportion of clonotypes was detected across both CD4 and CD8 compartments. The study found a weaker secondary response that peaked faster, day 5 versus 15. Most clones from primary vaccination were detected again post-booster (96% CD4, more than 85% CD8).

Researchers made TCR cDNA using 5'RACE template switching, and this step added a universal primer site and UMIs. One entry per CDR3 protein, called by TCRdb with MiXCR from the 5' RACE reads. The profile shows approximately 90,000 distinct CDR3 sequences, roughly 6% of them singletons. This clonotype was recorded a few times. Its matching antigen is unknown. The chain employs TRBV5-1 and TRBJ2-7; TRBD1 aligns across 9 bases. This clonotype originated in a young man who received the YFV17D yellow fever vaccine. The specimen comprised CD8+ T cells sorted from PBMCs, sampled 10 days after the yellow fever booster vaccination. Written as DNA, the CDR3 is TGCGCCAGCAGCTCCGGGACAGGGTATGTGTACGAGCAGTACTTC. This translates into CASSSGTGYVYEQYF. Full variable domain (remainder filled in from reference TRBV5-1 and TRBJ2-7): KAGVTQTPRYLIKTRGQQVTLSCSPISGHRSVSWYQQTPGQGLQFLFEYFSETQRNKGNFPGRFSGRQFSNSRSEMNVSTLELGDSALYLCASSSGTGYVYEQYFGPGTRLTVT.